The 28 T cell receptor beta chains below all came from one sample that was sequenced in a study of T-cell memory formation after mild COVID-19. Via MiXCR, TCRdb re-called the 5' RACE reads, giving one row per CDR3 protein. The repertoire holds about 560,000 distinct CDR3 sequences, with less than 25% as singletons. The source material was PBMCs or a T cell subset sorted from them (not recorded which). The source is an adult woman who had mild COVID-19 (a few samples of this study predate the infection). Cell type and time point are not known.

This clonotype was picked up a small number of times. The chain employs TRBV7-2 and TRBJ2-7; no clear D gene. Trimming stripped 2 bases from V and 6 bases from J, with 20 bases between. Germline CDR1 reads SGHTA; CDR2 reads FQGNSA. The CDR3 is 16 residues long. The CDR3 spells CASSLTPVHGNREQYF. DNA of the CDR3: TGTGCCAGCAGCTTAACGCCCGTTCATGGGAATCGCGAGCAGTACTTC.

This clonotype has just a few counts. The CDR3 region has the DNA TGTGCCAGCTCGCCCCAGGGATACGGTGGCTACACCTTC. Amino acid sequence: CASSPQGYGGYTF. The chain carries TRBV6-5 and TRBJ1-2, with a tentative D call TRBD1 (5 bases). The V end lost 8 bases, the J end lost 7 bases, and 17 bases lay between the germline ends. Germline CDR1 is MNHEY and CDR2 is SVGAGI. This CDR3 has 13 amino acids.

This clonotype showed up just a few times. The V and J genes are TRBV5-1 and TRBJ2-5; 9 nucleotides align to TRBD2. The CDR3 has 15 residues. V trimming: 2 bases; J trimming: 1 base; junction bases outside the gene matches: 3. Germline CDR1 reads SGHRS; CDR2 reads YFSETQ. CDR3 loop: CASSLIAGAQETQYF. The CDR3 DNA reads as TGCGCCAGCAGCTTAATAGCGGGGGCCCAAGAGACCCAGTACTTC.

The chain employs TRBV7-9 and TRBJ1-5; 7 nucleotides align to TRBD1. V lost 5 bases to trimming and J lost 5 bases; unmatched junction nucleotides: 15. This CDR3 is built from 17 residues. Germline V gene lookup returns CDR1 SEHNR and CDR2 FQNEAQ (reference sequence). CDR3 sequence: CASSPNPQGRGDQPQHF. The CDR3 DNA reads TGTGCCAGCAGCCCGAATCCACAGGGGAGGGGCGATCAGCCCCAGCATTTT.

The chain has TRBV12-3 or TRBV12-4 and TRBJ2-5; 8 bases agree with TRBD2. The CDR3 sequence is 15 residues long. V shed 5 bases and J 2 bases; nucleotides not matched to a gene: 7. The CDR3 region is CASSAQLAVQETQYF. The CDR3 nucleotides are TGTGCCAGCAGTGCTCAACTAGCGGTACAAGAGACCCAGTACTTC.

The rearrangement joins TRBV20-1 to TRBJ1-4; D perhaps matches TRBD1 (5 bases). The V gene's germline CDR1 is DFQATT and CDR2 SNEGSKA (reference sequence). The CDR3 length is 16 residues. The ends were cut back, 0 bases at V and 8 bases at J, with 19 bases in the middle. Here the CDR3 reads CSARDRFEGLGEKLFF. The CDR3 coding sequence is TGCAGTGCTAGAGACCGATTCGAGGGGTTAGGGGAAAAACTGTTTTTT.

CDR3 coding DNA: TGTGCCAGCAGCTTCCCCTACACCGGGGAGCTGTTTTTT. This codes for CASSFPYTGELFF. The chain is built from TRBV7-9 and TRBJ2-2; the D is unclear. Germline loops: CDR1 SEHNR, CDR2 FQNEAQ (reference sequence). The CDR3 covers 13 residues. V was trimmed by 3 bases and J by 3 bases, leaving 5 bases between them.

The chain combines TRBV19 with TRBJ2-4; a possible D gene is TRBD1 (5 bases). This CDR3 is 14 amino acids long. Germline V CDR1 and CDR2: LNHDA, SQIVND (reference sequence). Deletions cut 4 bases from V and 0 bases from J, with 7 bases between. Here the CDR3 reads CASSRDRAKNIQYF. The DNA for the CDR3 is TGTGCCAGTAGTAGAGACAGAGCCAAAAACATTCAGTACTTC.

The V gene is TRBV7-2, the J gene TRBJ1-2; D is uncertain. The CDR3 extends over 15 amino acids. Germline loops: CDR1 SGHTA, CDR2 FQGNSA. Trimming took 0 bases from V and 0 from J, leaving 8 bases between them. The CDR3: CASSLAYGANYGYTF. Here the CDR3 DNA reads TGTGCCAGCAGCTTAGCGTATGGGGCTAACTATGGCTACACCTTC.

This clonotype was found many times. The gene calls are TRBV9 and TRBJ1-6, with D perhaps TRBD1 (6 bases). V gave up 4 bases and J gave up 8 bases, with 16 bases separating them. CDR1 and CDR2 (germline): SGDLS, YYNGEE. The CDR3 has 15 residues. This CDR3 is CASSIKEGGYSPLHF. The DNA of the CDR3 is TGTGCCAGCAGCATTAAAGAGGGGGGATATTCACCCCTCCACTTT.

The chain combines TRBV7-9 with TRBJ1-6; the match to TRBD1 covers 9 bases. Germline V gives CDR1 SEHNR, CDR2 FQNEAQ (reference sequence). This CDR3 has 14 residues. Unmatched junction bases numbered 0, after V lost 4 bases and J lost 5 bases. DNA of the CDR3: TGTGCCAGCAGCTGGACAGGGGATAATTCACCCCTCCACTTT. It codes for CASSWTGDNSPLHF. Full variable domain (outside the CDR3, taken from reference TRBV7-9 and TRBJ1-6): DTGVSQNPRHKITKRGQNVTFRCDPISEHNRLYWYRQTLGQGPEFLTYFQNEAQLEKSRLLSDRFSAERPKGSFSTLEIQRTEQGDSAMYLCASSWTGDNSPLHFGNGTRLTVT.

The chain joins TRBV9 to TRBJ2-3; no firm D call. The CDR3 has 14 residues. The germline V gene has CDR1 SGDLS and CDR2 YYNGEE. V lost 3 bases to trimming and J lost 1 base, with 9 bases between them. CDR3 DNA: TGTGCCAGCAGCGAAAGAATAGGCACAGATACGCAGTATTTT. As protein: CASSERIGTDTQYF.

CDR3 protein: CASSLVPPARNEQYF. The CDR3 region has the DNA TGCGCCAGCAGCTTGGTCCCGCCAGCGAGAAACGAGCAGTACTTC. V usage is TRBV5-1 and J usage is TRBJ2-7; D is ambiguous. V lost 0 bases and J lost 5, with 15 bases in between. CDR1 is SGHRS, CDR2 YFSETQ, per germline. The CDR3 totals 15 residues.

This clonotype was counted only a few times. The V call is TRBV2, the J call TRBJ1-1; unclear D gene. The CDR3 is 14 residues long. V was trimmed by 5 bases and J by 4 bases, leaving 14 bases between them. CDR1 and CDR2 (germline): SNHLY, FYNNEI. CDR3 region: CASSSSPPGTEAFF. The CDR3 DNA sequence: TGTGCCAGCAGTTCCTCCCCTCCGGGCACTGAAGCTTTCTTT.

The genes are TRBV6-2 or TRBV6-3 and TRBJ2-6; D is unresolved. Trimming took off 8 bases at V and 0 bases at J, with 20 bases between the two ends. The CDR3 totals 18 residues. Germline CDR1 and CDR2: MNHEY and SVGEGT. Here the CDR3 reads CASGLDRQAISGANVLTF. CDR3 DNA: TGTGCCAGCGGTTTAGATCGGCAAGCGATCTCTGGGGCCAACGTCCTGACTTTC.

CDR3 bases: TGCGCCAGCAGCTTGGACAGGGACCTTGAAGCTTTCTTT. Translating gives CASSLDRDLEAFF. J is TRBJ1-1 and V is TRBV5-1, with D possibly TRBD1 on 6 matching bases. The CDR3 covers 13 residues. Germline V gene data show CDR1 as SGHRS and CDR2 as YFSETQ. Trimming removed 0 bases from V and 7 bases from J, with 10 bases in between.

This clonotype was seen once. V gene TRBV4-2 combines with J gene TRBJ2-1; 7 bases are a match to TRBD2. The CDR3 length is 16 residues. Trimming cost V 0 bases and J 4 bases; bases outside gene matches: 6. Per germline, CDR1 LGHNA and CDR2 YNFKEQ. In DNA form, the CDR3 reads TGTGCCAGCAGCCAAGAGGGAGGGACCGGGTACAATGAGCAGTTCTTC. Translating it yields CASSQEGGTGYNEQFF.

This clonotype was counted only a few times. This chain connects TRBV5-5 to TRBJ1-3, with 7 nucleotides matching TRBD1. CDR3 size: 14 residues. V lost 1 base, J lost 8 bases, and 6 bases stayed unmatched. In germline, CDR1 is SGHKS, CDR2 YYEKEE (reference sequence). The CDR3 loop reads CASSLLLQGDTIYF. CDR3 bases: TGTGCCAGCAGCTTGCTTCTCCAGGGGGACACCATATATTTT.

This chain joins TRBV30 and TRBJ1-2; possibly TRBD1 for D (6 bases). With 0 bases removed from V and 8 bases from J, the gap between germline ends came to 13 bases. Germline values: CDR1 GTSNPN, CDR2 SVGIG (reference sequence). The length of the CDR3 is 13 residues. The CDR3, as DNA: TGTGCCTGGAGTGTACCCCGGGGGCACGGCTACACCTTC. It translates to CAWSVPRGHGYTF.

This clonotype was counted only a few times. The CDR3 region has the DNA TGTGCCAGCAGCTTAGACGTAGCGGGATCTAGCACAGATACGCAGTATTTT. Its translation is CASSLDVAGSSTDTQYF. The chain recombines TRBV7-6 with TRBJ2-3; 8 positions agree with TRBD2. CDR1 and CDR2 from the germline V gene are SGHVS and FNYEAQ. This CDR3 has 17 residues. V was clipped by 1 base and J by 0 bases; unmatched bases: 6.

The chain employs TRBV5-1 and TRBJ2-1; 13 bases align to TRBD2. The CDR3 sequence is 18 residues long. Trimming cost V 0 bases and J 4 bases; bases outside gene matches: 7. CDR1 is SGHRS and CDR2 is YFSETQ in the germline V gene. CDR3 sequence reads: CASSLGTSGRAGYNEQFF. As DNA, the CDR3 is TGCGCCAGCAGCTTGGGAACTAGCGGGAGGGCCGGGTACAATGAGCAGTTCTTC.

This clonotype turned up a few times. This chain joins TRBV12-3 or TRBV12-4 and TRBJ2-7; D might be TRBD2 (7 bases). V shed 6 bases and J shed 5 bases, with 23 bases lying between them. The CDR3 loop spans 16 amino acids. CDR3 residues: CASRGGNFRGANEQYF. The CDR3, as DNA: TGTGCCAGCAGGGGGGGGAATTTCAGGGGCGCCAACGAGCAGTACTTC.

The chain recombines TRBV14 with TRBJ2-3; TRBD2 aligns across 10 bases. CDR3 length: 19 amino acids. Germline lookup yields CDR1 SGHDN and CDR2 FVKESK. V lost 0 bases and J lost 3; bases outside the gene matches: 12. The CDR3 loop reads CASSQESYLAGETTDTQYF. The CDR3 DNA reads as TGTGCCAGCAGCCAAGAGTCATATCTAGCGGGAGAGACGACAGATACGCAGTATTTT. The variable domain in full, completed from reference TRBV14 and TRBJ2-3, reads EAGVTQFPSHSVIEKGQTVTLRCDPISGHDNLYWYRRVMGKEIKFLLHFVKESKQDESGMPNNRFLAERTGGTYSTLKVQPAELEDSGVYFCASSQESYLAGETTDTQYFGPGTRLTVL.

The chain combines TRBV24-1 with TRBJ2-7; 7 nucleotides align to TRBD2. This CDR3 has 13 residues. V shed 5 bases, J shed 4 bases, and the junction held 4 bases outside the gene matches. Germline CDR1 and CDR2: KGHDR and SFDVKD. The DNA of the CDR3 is TGTGCCACCAGTGGGGCGGGAGCTTACGAGCAGTACTTC. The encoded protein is CATSGAGAYEQYF.

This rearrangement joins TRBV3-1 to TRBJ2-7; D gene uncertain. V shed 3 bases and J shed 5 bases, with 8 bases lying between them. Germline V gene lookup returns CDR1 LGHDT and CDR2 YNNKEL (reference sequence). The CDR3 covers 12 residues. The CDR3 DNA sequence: TGTGCCAGCAGCCAGAACATCGACGAGCAGTACTTC. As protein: CASSQNIDEQYF.

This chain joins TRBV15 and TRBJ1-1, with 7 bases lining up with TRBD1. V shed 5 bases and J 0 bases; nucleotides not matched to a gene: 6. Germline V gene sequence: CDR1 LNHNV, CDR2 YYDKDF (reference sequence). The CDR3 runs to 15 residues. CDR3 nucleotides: TGTGCCACCAGCCTTCTTACAGGGGTGAACACTGAAGCTTTCTTT. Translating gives CATSLLTGVNTEAFF. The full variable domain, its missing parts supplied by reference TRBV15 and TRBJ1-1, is DAMVIQNPRYQVTQFGKPVTLSCSQTLNHNVMYWYQQKSSQAPKLLFHYYDKDFNNEADTPDNFQSRRPNTSFCFLDIRSPGLGDTAMYLCATSLLTGVNTEAFFGQGTRLTVV.

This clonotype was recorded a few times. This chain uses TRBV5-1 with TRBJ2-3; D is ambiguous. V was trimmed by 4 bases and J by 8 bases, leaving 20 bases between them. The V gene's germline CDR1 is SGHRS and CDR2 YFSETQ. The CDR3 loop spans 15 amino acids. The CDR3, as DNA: TGCGCCAGCAGCCCCCAGGACCAAGCCCTCGGTACGCAGTATTTT. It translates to CASSPQDQALGTQYF.

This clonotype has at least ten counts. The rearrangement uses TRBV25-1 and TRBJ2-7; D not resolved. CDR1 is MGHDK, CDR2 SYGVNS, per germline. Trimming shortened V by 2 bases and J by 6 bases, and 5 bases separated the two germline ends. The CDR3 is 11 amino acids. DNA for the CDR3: TGTGCCAGCAGTGAAGGGATCGAGCAGTACTTC. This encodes CASSEGIEQYF.